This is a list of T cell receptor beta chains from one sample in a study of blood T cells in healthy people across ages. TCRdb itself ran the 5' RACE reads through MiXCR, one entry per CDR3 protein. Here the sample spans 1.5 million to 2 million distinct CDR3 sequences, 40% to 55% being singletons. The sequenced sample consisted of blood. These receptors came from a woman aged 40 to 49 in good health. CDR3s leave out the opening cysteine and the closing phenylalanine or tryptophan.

ASSLVGDLYTDTQY	14	TRBV12-3/TRBV12-4	TRBJ2-3
ASRDPGAPRDGYT	13	TRBV12-3/TRBV12-4	TRBJ1-2
ASAQTFSKKTQY	12	TRBV7-2	TRBJ2-5
ASPLAGGPMDEQF	13	TRBV2	TRBJ2-1
SAEDRVSGADTQY	13	TRBV20-1	TRBJ2-3
ASSYDRGLDEQF	12	TRBV7-9	TRBJ2-1
ASSQDMRTGYYEQY	14	TRBV4-3	TRBJ2-7
SVEPRRGPDTQY	12	TRBV29-1	TRBJ2-3
ASSQEDSLAGRTYGYT	16	TRBV4-2	TRBJ1-2
ASSMQGPDTQY	11	TRBV6-2/TRBV6-3	TRBJ2-3
ASSYSWQPGGYT	12	TRBV6-5	TRBJ1-2
ASSHCPGPETQY	12	TRBV4-3	TRBJ2-5
SAPDGLYDYT	10	TRBV20-1	TRBJ1-2
ASSVIEGEWGETQY	14	TRBV7-8	TRBJ2-5
ASSWTRYLSEQY	12	TRBV6-5	TRBJ2-5
ASGIAGGPREQF	12	TRBV7-2	TRBJ2-1
ASSLGLGSNQPQH	13	TRBV7-9	TRBJ1-5
ASSFSSGVYEQF	12	TRBV7-8	TRBJ2-1
ASSDRNPYNEQF	12	TRBV10-2	TRBJ2-1
ATRLGGSGEETQY	13	TRBV12-3/TRBV12-4	-
ASSSPSGVNPYNEQF	15	TRBV27	TRBJ2-1
ASTQVGQRLEAF	12	TRBV6-2/TRBV6-3	TRBJ1-1
ASSPGGTGLSGYT	13	TRBV28	TRBJ1-2
ASRDGTAGTEAF	12	TRBV6-5	TRBJ1-1
ASSLTMGGAYYGYT	14	TRBV28	TRBJ1-2
ASSLAGIEQF	10	TRBV7-9	TRBJ2-1
ASSLVGGMNTEAF	13	TRBV5-1	TRBJ1-1
AASGDQETQY	10	TRBV24-1	TRBJ2-5
ASFVRVQESSYEQY	14	TRBV9	TRBJ2-7
SVEQGSREQY	10	TRBV29-1	TRBJ2-7
ASSLVQTAANYGYT	14	TRBV11-2	TRBJ1-2
ASSLEAGGDNEQF	13	TRBV7-7	TRBJ2-1
ASSFMPMTKTQY	12	TRBV7-2	TRBJ2-5
ASSQKGQSYEQY	12	TRBV4-2	TRBJ2-7
ASSPKSGVSPDTQY	14	TRBV7-8	TRBJ2-3
ATSRDGGGGSGYT	13	TRBV15	TRBJ1-2
ASSQTGGGYQETQY	14	TRBV27	TRBJ2-5
ASRRRGIELANYGYT	15	TRBV6-1	TRBJ1-2
ASSSTGWYEAF	11	TRBV7-6	TRBJ1-1
SVAASYNEQF	10	TRBV29-1	TRBJ2-1
ASSQSSGASTDTQY	14	TRBV3-1	TRBJ2-3
ASSWGTAEPYEQY	13	TRBV5-1	TRBJ2-7
ASSQERGRTSTDTQY	15	TRBV4-1	TRBJ2-3
ASSPDRWVQETQY	13	TRBV7-7	TRBJ2-5
ASSTTPSGGRETQY	14	TRBV7-2	TRBJ2-5
ASSSGQGPQETQY	13	TRBV5-1	TRBJ2-5
ASSLAGASSRGETQY	15	TRBV28	TRBJ2-5
ASSFSTSGGVNEQF	14	TRBV7-2	TRBJ2-1
ATSRDRHEIGLAETQY	16	TRBV15	TRBJ2-5
ATSATSGGYNEQF	13	TRBV15	TRBJ2-1
ASSPRSSGGTQY	12	TRBV12-3/TRBV12-4	TRBJ2-5